The 20 T cell receptor beta chains given below trace back to one sample, sequenced in a study of blood T cell repertoires in COVID-19 (TCRdb year 2020). Library preparation used the immunoSEQ multiplex PCR assay. TCRdb mirrors the immuneACCESS table, restricted to in-frame sequences. Some clones are absent from its copies; in checked studies, under half trace to an unresolved V gene, and the reason for the others is unknown. Across this sample there are 540,000 or so clones, with roughly nine tenths seen only once. The top ten constitute about 8.2% of the sample. Sequencing input: peripheral blood. The receptors derive from a woman aged 45-65 years with COVID-19, enrolled during active disease.

This chain links TRBV5-4 with TRBJ1-2, with 10 bases lining up with TRBD1. Germline lookup yields CDR1 SGHNT and CDR2 YYREEE (reference sequence). The CDR3 totals 15 residues. V was pared by 4 bases and J by 6 bases, with 9 bases of the junction left unmatched. The CDR3 nucleotides read TGTGCCAGCAGCCAATCTCGGGGGACAGGGGATGGCTACACCTTC. Its translation is CASSQSRGTGDGYTF.

The chain has TRBV5-1 and TRBJ1-5; tentatively, D is TRBD1 (5 bases). Germline V lookup: CDR1 SGHRS, CDR2 YFSETQ. Trimming left V 0 bases short and J 9 bases short, with 7 bases between. This CDR3 comprises 12 residues. The CDR3 DNA follows: TGCGCCAGCAGCTTGGTCGGGGGGCCCCAGCATTTT. Protein: CASSLVGGPQHF. The full variable domain, completed using reference TRBV5-1 and TRBJ1-5, is KAGVTQTPRYLIKTRGQQVTLSCSPISGHRSVSWYQQTPGQGLQFLFEYFSETQRNKGNFPGRFSGRQFSNSRSEMNVSTLELGDSALYLCASSLVGGPQHFGDGTRLSIL.

V gene TRBV6-5 combines with J gene TRBJ2-7; D possibly corresponds to TRBD1 (5 bases). V lost 6 bases to trimming and J lost 4 bases, with 13 bases between them. The CDR3 consists of 13 residues. Per the germline V gene, CDR1 is MNHEY and CDR2 is SVGAGI. This CDR3 is CASRRTLQYEQYF. The DNA of the CDR3 is TGTGCCAGCAGGCGGACACTACAGTACGAGCAGTACTTC.

The chain uses TRBV5-1 and TRBJ1-2; TRBD1 aligns across 9 bases. Trimming took 2 bases from V and 6 from J; bases not matched to a gene: 8. In germline, CDR1 is SGHRS, CDR2 YFSETQ. The CDR3 consists of 15 residues. In DNA, the CDR3 is TGCGCCAGCAGCTTAGGGGACAGGGAAAGGCATGGCTACACCTTC. It encodes CASSLGDRERHGYTF.

The genes are TRBV30 and TRBJ1-1, with D unresolved. CDR3 length equals 13 residues. V lost 4 bases and J lost 3, with 12 bases in between. CDR1 is GTSNPN, CDR2 SVGIG, per germline (reference sequence). The CDR3 nucleotides are TGTGCCTGGATCGACAAGGGAGACACTGAAGCTTTCTTT. Residues: CAWIDKGDTEAFF.

The gene calls are TRBV24-1 and TRBJ2-2; D might be TRBD1 (5 bases). The CDR3 has 13 amino acids. V shed 7 bases and J shed 1 base, with 6 bases lying between them. Germline CDR1 KGHDR, CDR2 SFDVKD. CDR3 nucleotides: TGTGCCACCAGACAGGAGAACACCGGGGAGCTGTTTTTT. It is translated as CATRQENTGELFF.

V and J are TRBV30 and TRBJ1-5, with D perhaps matching TRBD1 (5 bases). The V end lost 6 bases, the J end lost 7 bases, and 16 bases lay between the germline ends. Germline CDR1 and CDR2: GTSNPN and SVGIG (reference sequence). This CDR3 region has 13 residues. Here the CDR3 reads CACAHGGNQPQHF. The CDR3 region has the DNA TGTGCCTGTGCTCACGGGGGTAACCAGCCCCAGCATTTT.

The chain is built from TRBV10-1 and TRBJ2-7, with D unresolved. The V gene's germline CDR1 is WNHNN and CDR2 SYGVQD (reference sequence). This CDR3 spans 11 amino acids. With 5 bases removed from V and 0 bases from J, the gap between germline ends came to 2 bases. The CDR3 loop is CASSHSYEQYF. Written as DNA, the CDR3 is TGCGCCAGCAGTCACTCCTACGAGCAGTACTTC.

The chain carries TRBV7-8 and TRBJ2-7; 9 bases align to TRBD1. The CDR3 has 14 amino acids. After removal of 4 bases from V and 4 bases from J, the junction contained 5 bases not matched to a gene. Germline V gene lookup returns CDR1 SGHVS and CDR2 FQNEAQ. The CDR3 loop is CASSSGQGWYEQYF. DNA for the CDR3: TGTGCCAGCAGCTCTGGACAGGGGTGGTACGAGCAGTACTTC.

V is TRBV29-1 and J is TRBJ1-1; a possible D gene is TRBD1 (6 bases). The CDR3 extends over 14 amino acids. Germline CDR1 and CDR2: SQVTM and ANQGSEA. Trimming stripped 4 bases from V and 2 bases from J, with 14 bases between. The CDR3 DNA follows: TGCAGCGTTGCTGTGACAGGCACCAACACTGAAGCTTTCTTT. It encodes CSVAVTGTNTEAFF.

The chain has TRBV10-3 and TRBJ2-1; D is uncertain. The CDR3 is 11 amino acids. V lost 10 bases, J lost 5 bases, and 9 bases lay in between. The germline V gene has CDR1 ENHRY and CDR2 SYGVKD. In DNA, the CDR3 is TGTGCCACCGCGGAAAACAATGAGCAGTTCTTC. Amino acid sequence: CATAENNEQFF.

The count of this clone is one. The chain couples TRBV5-1 to TRBJ2-1; tentative D call: TRBD1 (6 bases). The CDR3 sequence is 15 residues long. Per germline, CDR1 SGHRS and CDR2 YFSETQ. Trimming removed 1 base from V and 8 bases from J, with 16 bases in between. The CDR3 loop reads CASSLFGTTGDEQFF. CDR3 bases: TGCGCCAGCAGCTTGTTCGGGACAACCGGCGATGAGCAGTTCTTC.

The V call is TRBV5-4, the J call TRBJ2-1, with 10 nucleotides matching TRBD2. V gave up 0 bases and J gave up 9 bases; unmatched junction bases: 6. Germline V gene sequence: CDR1 SGHNT, CDR2 YYREEE (reference sequence). The length of the CDR3 is 15 residues. The CDR3 here is CASSLDSSGGSEQFF. The CDR3 DNA reads TGTGCCAGCAGCTTGGATTCTAGCGGGGGTAGTGAGCAGTTCTTC.

The chain carries TRBV6-5 and TRBJ1-2; weak D call: TRBD1 (6 bases). Trimming took 7 bases from V and 6 from J, leaving 21 bases between them. The CDR3 has 15 amino acids. From germline, CDR1 is MNHEY and CDR2 SVGAGI. For the CDR3, the DNA is TGTGCCAGCACCGTCCTAGGGGGTCGCTTTGATGGCTACACCTTC. Residues: CASTVLGGRFDGYTF.

V is TRBV28 and J is TRBJ2-1; 8 nucleotides line up with TRBD2. The CDR3 extends over 14 amino acids. J gave up 10 bases and V 4 bases, and 9 bases lay outside the gene matches. The germline V gene has CDR1 MDHEN and CDR2 SYDVKM. Here the CDR3 DNA reads TGTGCCAGCAGTTCCCCCCGGCTAGCGGGCGAGCAGTTCTTC. It translates to CASSSPRLAGEQFF.

This chain links TRBV6-1 with TRBJ2-1; TRBD2 agrees at 11 bases. J was trimmed by 4 bases and V by 5 bases; bases with no gene match: 4. From germline, CDR1 is MNHNS and CDR2 SASEGT. The CDR3 has 15 amino acids. The CDR3 here is CASSLLAGDYNEQFF. The DNA of the CDR3 is TGTGCCAGCAGTTTACTAGCGGGGGATTACAATGAGCAGTTCTTC.

This chain joins TRBV7-9 and TRBJ1-2; tentatively, D is TRBD1 (5 bases). The V and J ends lost 5 bases and 3 bases respectively, with 22 bases between them. This CDR3 contains 17 residues. Germline V gives CDR1 SEHNR, CDR2 FQNEAQ (reference sequence). In DNA form, the CDR3 reads TGTGCCAGCAGCGTTAGTGCGGGACGTCCCATAGACTATGGCTACACCTTC. It specifies CASSVSAGRPIDYGYTF.

Worth noting for this clone: Distinct nucleotide sequences in the sample also encode this CDR3. This chain uses TRBV19 with TRBJ1-6; D ambiguous. Trimming took off 3 bases at V and 7 bases at J, with 10 bases between the two ends. Germline V gene lookup returns CDR1 LNHDA and CDR2 SQIVND (reference sequence). The CDR3 is made up of 14 amino acids. CDR3 loop: CASSIRGSNSPLHF. In nucleotides, the CDR3 is TGTGCCAGTAGTATTCGAGGCAGCAATTCACCCCTCCACTTT.

This chain links TRBV3-1 (or the pseudogene TRBV3-2) with TRBJ1-1; 10 bases are a match to TRBD1. CDR1 and CDR2 from the germline V gene are LGHDT and YNNKEL (reference sequence). V was pared by 4 bases and J by 4 bases, with 6 bases of the junction left unmatched. The CDR3 loop spans 15 amino acids. Here the CDR3 reads CASSPEDRGSTEAFF. The CDR3 DNA sequence: TGTGCCAGCAGCCCCGAGGACAGGGGGTCCACTGAAGCTTTCTTT.

The chain employs TRBV7-8 and TRBJ1-5; D possibly corresponds to TRBD1 (6 bases). V gave up 5 bases and J gave up 7 bases, with 18 bases separating them. This CDR3 spans 15 amino acids. The germline V gene encodes CDR1 SGHVS and CDR2 FQNEAQ. CDR3 loop: CASSPRAGARQPQHF. CDR3 DNA sequence: TGTGCCAGCAGCCCGCGGGCGGGGGCGAGGCAGCCCCAGCATTTT. Based on the CDR3 plus reference TRBV7-8 and TRBJ1-5, the full variable domain is GAGVSQSPRYKVAKRGQDVALRCDPISGHVSLFWYQQALGQGPEFLTYFQNEAQLDKSGLPSDRFFAERPEGSVSTLKIQRTQQEDSAVYLCASSPRAGARQPQHFGDGTRLSIL.